This TCR beta chain is drawn from a study of kidney transplant recipient with SARS-CoV-2 infection. V lost 2 bases and J lost 3; bases outside the gene matches: 0. Germline CDR1 is MDHEN and CDR2 is SYDVKM. CDR3 size: 14 residues. This clonotype was recorded at least ten times. TCRdb reprocessed the reads with MiXCR, giving one entry per CDR3 protein. The sample includes 200,000 to 300,000 distinct CDR3 sequences, 25% to 30% seen only once; the top ten take 6% to 8.5%. This TCR was recovered from a male patient aged 25-45 years who had COVID-19 and was a kidney transplant recipient. Some T cells may be the graft donor's. The specimen comprised a blood sample, sampled at baseline and on day 111 from a kidney transplant recipient. The genes are TRBV28 and TRBJ2-7, with 11 bases lining up with TRBD2. The CDR3 region has the DNA TGTGCCAGCAGTTTAACTAGCGGGGGCTACGAGCAGTACTTC. It codes for CASSLTSGGYEQYF.